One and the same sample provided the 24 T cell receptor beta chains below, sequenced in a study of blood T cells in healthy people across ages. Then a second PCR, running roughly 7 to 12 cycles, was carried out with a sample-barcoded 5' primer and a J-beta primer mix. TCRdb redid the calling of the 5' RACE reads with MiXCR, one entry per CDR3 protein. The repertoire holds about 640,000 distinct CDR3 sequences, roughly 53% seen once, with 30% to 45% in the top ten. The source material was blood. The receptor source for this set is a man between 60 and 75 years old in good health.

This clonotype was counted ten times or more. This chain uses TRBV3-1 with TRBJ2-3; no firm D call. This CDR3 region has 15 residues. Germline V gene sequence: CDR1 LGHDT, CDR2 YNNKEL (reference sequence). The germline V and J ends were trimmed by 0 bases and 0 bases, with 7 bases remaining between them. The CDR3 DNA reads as TGTGCCAGCAGCCAAGACGTAAGAAGCACAGATACGCAGTATTTT. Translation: CASSQDVRSTDTQYF.

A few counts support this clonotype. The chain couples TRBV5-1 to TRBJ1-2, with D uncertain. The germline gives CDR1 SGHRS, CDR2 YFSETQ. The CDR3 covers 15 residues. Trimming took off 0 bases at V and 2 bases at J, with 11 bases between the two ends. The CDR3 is CASSLDLPLNYGYTF. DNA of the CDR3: TGCGCCAGCAGCTTGGACCTACCACTAAACTATGGCTACACCTTC.

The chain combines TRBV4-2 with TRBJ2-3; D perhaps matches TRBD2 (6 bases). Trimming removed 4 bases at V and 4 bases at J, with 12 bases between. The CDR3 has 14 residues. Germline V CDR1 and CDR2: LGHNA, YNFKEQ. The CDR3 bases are TGTGCCAGCAGCCGAACTAGCCCCCCAGATACGCAGTATTTT. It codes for CASSRTSPPDTQYF.

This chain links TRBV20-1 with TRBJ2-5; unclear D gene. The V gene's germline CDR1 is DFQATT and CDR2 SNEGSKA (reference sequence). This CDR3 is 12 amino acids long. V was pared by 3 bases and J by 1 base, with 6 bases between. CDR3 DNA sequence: TGCAGTGCTAGGGAGCCCCAAGAGACCCAGTACTTC. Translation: CSAREPQETQYF.

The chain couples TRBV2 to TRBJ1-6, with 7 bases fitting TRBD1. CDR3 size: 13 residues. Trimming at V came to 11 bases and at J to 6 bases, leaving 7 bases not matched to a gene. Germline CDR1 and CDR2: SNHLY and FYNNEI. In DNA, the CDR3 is TGTGCCGGAGGGACAGCCCCTAATTCACCCCTCCACTTT. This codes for CAGGTAPNSPLHF.

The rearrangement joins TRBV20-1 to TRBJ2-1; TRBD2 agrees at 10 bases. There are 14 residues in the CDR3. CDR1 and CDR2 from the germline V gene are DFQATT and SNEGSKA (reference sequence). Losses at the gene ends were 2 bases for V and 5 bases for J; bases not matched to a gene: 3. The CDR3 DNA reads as TGCAGTGCTAGAAGCGGGGGGGCTCACAATGAGCAGTTCTTC. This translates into CSARSGGAHNEQFF.

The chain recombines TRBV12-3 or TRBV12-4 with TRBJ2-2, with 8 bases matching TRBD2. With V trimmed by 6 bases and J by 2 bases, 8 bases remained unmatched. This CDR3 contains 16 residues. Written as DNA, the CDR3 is TGTGCCAGCAGGAAACGGGGGGGAGAAAACACCGGGGAGCTGTTTTTT. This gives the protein CASRKRGGENTGELFF.

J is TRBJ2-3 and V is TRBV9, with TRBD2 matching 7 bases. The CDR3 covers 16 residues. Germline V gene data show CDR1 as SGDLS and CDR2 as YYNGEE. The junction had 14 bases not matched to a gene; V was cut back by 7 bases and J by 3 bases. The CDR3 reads CASPFLEGGPTDTQYF. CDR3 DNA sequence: TGTGCCAGCCCCTTTCTTGAGGGAGGGCCGACAGATACGCAGTATTTT.

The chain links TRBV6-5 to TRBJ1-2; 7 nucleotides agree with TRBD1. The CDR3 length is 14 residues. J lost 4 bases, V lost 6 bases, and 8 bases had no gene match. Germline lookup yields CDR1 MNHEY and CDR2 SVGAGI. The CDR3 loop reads CASRPPGQPYGYTF. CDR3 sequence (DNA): TGTGCCAGCAGGCCGCCGGGACAGCCCTATGGCTACACCTTC.

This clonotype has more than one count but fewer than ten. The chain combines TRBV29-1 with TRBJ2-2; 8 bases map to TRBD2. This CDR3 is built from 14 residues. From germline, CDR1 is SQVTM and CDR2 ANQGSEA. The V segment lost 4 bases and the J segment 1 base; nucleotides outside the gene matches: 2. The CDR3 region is CSVGLAGNTGELFF. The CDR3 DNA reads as TGCAGCGTTGGGCTAGCGGGGAACACCGGGGAGCTGTTTTTT.

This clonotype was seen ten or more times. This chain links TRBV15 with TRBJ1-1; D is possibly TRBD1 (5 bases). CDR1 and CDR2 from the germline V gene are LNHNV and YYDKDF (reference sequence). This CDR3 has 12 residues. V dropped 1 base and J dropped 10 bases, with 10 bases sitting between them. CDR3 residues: CATSRAGGGAFF. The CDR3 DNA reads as TGTGCCACCAGCAGAGCTGGCGGGGGAGCTTTCTTT.

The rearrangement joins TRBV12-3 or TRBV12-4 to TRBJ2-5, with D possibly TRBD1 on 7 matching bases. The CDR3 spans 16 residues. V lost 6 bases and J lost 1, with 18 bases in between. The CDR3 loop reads CASRKTGGGPQETQYF. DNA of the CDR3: TGTGCCAGCAGGAAGACAGGAGGGGGCCCCCAAGAGACCCAGTACTTC.

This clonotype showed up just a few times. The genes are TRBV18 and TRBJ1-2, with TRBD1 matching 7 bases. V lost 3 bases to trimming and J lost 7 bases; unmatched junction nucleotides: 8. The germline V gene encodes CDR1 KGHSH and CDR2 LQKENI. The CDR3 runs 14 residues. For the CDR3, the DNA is TGTGCCAGCTCACCCCCAGAGGGGGCGGGTGGCTACACCTTC. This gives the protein CASSPPEGAGGYTF.

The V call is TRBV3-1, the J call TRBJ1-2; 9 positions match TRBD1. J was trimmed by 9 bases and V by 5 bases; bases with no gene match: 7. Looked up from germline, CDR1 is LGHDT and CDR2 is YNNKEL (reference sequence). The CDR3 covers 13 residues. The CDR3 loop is CASSGTGRSSYTF. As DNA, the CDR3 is TGTGCCAGCAGCGGGACAGGGCGTAGTAGCTACACCTTC.

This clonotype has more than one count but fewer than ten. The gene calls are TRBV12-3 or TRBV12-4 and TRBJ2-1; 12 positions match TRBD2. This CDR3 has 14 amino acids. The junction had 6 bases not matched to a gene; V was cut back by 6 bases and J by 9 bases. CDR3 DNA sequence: TGTGCCAGCAGACCTAGCGGGGGGGCAGGTGAGCAGTTCTTC. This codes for CASRPSGGAGEQFF.

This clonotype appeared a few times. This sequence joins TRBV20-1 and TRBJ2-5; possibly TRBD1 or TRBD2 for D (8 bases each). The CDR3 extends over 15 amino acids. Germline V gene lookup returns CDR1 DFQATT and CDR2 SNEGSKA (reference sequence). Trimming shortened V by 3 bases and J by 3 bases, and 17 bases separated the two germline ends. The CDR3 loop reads CSASGGDRREETQYF. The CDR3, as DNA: TGCAGTGCTAGCGGGGGGGACAGGAGGGAAGAGACCCAGTACTTC.

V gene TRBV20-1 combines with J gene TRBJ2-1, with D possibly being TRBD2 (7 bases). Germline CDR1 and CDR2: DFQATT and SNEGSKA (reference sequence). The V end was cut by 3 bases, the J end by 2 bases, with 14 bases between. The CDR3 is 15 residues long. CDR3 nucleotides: TGCAGTGCTAGCGGGGGGCTGACCGCCTACAATGAGCAGTTCTTC. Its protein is CSASGGLTAYNEQFF.

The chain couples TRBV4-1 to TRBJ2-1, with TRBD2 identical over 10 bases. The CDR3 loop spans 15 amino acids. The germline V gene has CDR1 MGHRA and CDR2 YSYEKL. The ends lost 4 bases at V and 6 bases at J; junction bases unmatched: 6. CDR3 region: CASSPLGLASNEQFF. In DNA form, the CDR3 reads TGCGCCAGCAGCCCCTTGGGACTAGCGAGCAATGAGCAGTTCTTC.

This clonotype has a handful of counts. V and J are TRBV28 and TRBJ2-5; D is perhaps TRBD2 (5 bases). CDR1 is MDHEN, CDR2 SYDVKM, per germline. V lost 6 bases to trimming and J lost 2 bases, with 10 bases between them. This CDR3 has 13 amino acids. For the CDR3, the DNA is TGTGCCAGCAGCACCGGGAATCAAGAGACCCAGTACTTC. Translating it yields CASSTGNQETQYF.

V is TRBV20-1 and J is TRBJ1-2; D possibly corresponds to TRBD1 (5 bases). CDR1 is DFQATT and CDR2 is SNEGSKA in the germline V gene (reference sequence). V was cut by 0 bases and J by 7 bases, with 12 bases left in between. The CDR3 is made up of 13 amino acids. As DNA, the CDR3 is TGCAGTGCTAGAGATCGGGAGGGGTCTGGCTACACCTTC. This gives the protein CSARDREGSGYTF.

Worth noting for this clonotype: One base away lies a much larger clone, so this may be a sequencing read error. This chain's CDR3 is CASSLLGGGIYNEQFF. The CDR3 bases are TGTGCCAGCAGCTTGTTGGGTGGGGGGATCTACAATGAGCAGTTCTTC. This chain joins TRBV5-6 and TRBJ2-1, with a possible D match to TRBD2 (6 bases). Trimming left V 1 base short and J 3 bases short, with 14 bases between. This CDR3 region has 16 residues. Germline-derived CDR1 and CDR2 are SGHDT and YYEEEE.

The CDR3 DNA reads as TGTGCCAGCAGTTCGTCCGGCGCAGGAGGAGGGGAGGAGACCCAGTACTTC. Protein: CASSSSGAGGGEETQYF. The rearrangement uses TRBV28 and TRBJ2-5; a weak D match, TRBD2 (6 bases). Trimming shortened V by 4 bases and J by 5 bases, and 23 bases separated the two germline ends. Germline V gene lookup returns CDR1 MDHEN and CDR2 SYDVKM. The CDR3 covers 17 residues.

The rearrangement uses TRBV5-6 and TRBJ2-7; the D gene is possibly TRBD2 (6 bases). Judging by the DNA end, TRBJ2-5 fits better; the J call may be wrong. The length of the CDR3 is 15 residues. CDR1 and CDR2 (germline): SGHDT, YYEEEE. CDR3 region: CASSFSRLGRETQYF. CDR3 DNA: TGTGCCAGCAGCTTTTCGAGACTAGGGCGGGAGACCCAGTACTTC.

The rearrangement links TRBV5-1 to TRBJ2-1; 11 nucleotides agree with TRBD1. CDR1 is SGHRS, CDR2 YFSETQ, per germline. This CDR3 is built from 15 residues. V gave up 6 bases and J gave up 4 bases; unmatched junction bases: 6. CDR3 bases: TGCGCCAGCAACCTGGGACAGGGGGAATACAATGAGCAGTTCTTC. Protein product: CASNLGQGEYNEQFF.